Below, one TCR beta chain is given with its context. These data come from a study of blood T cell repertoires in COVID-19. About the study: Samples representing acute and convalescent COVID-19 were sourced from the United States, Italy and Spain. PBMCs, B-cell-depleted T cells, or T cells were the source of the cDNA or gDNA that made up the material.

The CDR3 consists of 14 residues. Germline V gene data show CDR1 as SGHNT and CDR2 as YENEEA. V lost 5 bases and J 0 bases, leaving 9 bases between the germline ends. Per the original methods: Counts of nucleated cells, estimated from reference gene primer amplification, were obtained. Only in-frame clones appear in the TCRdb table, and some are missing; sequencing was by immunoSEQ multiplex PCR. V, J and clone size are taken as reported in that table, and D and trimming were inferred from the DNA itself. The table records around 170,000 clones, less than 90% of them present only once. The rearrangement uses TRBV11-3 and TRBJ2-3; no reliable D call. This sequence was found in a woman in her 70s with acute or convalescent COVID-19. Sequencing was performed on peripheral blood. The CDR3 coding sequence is TGTGCCAGCAGCCCGAGCGCTAGCACAGATACGCAGTATTTT. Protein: CASSPSASTDTQYF.